Below are 24 T cell receptor beta chains sequenced from a single sample in a study of blood T cell repertoires in COVID-19. The method was immunoSEQ multiplex PCR; TCRdb's version includes in-frame clones alone and lacks a portion of them. The table includes around 91,000 clones, around 85% detected once. Input material: peripheral blood. These receptor sequences come from a man older than 75 with acute or convalescent COVID-19.

The chain couples TRBV3-1 (or the pseudogene TRBV3-2) to TRBJ1-5; D is possibly TRBD1 (5 bases). Trimming removed 0 bases at V and 1 base at J, with 13 bases between. The V gene's germline CDR1 is LGHDT and CDR2 YNNKEL (reference sequence). The CDR3 is made up of 17 amino acids. The DNA for the CDR3 is TGTGCCAGCAGCCAAGATCTCTGGGGCCAAAGCAATCAGCCCCAGCATTTT. Its protein product is CASSQDLWGQSNQPQHF.

Regarding this clone: This same CDR3 is encoded by further DNA sequences in the sample. The CDR3 loop reads CASSLDRGTDTQYF. The CDR3 DNA is TGTGCCAGCAGCTTGGACAGGGGCACAGATACGCAGTATTTT. This chain joins TRBV5-8 and TRBJ2-3, with D maybe TRBD1 (6 bases). The CDR3 covers 14 residues. Germline CDR1 SGHTS, CDR2 YDEGEE. V was pared by 0 bases and J by 1 base, with 6 bases between.

J is TRBJ1-2 and V is TRBV12-3 or TRBV12-4, with TRBD1 matching 7 bases. V lost 6 bases and J lost 6; bases outside the gene matches: 7. CDR3 size: 13 residues. This chain's CDR3 is CASSPGGYNGYTF. Written as DNA, the CDR3 is TGTGCCAGCAGCCCAGGGGGGTATAATGGCTACACCTTC.

This sequence joins TRBV7-3 and TRBJ2-3; possible D gene TRBD2, 6 bases. The V and J ends lost 3 bases and 3 bases respectively, with 10 bases between them. Germline CDR1 reads SGHTA; CDR2 reads FQGTGA. The CDR3 runs to 14 residues. CDR3 sequence (DNA): TGTGCCAGCAGCTTCGGGGGATTGACAGATACGCAGTATTTT. Amino acid sequence: CASSFGGLTDTQYF.

The chain carries TRBV5-1 and TRBJ2-7; D might be TRBD2 (6 bases). V lost 5 bases and J 3 bases, leaving 9 bases between the germline ends. Germline CDR1 SGHRS, CDR2 YFSETQ. CDR3 size: 12 residues. The CDR3 nucleotides read TGCGCCAGCAGGGAGGGAAGCTACGAGCAGTACTTC. Its protein is CASREGSYEQYF.

This sequence joins TRBV29-1 and TRBJ2-1; 9 nucleotides align to TRBD2. The junction had 9 bases not matched to a gene; V was cut back by 3 bases and J by 9 bases. This CDR3 has 14 residues. Germline V gene lookup returns CDR1 SQVTM and CDR2 ANQGSEA. The CDR3: CSVDSSGKASEQFF. Written as DNA, the CDR3 is TGCAGCGTTGACTCTAGCGGGAAAGCCAGTGAGCAGTTCTTC.

This sequence joins TRBV30 and TRBJ2-1; 8 bases fit TRBD1. Trimming cost V 3 bases and J 0 bases; bases outside gene matches: 10. There are 17 residues in the CDR3. Germline-derived CDR1 and CDR2 are GTSNPN and SVGIG (reference sequence). CDR3 sequence reads: CAWRPSQGVASYNEQFF. Written as DNA, the CDR3 is TGTGCCTGGAGGCCTTCACAGGGGGTTGCCTCCTACAATGAGCAGTTCTTC.

The genes are TRBV7-9 and TRBJ2-1, with 13 bases matching TRBD2. V shed 4 bases and J 7 bases; nucleotides not matched to a gene: 10. This CDR3 contains 17 residues. Germline V gene data show CDR1 as SEHNR and CDR2 as FQNEAQ (reference sequence). The CDR3 protein is CASSSPGLAGVGNEQFF. DNA of the CDR3: TGTGCCAGCAGCTCCCCCGGACTAGCGGGAGTAGGTAATGAGCAGTTCTTC. Combining the CDR3 with reference TRBV7-9 and TRBJ2-1 gives the whole variable domain DTGVSQNPRHKITKRGQNVTFRCDPISEHNRLYWYRQTLGQGPEFLTYFQNEAQLEKSRLLSDRFSAERPKGSFSTLEIQRTEQGDSAMYLCASSSPGLAGVGNEQFFGPGTRLTVL.

This sequence joins TRBV5-1 and TRBJ1-6, with TRBD1 matching 7 bases. Trimming removed 4 bases from V and 7 bases from J; junction bases left unmatched: 8. Germline CDR1 SGHRS, CDR2 YFSETQ. This CDR3 has 15 amino acids. CDR3 nucleotide sequence: TGCGCCAGCAGCCCCCGGGACAGTGGAAATTCACCCCTCCACTTT. It codes for CASSPRDSGNSPLHF.

This chain links TRBV19 with TRBJ2-6, with 7 nucleotides matching TRBD1. V shed 6 bases, J shed 0 bases, and the junction held 2 bases outside the gene matches. The germline V gene has CDR1 LNHDA and CDR2 SQIVND (reference sequence). This CDR3 spans 15 amino acids. The CDR3 sequence: CASRQGYSGANVLTF. Written as DNA, the CDR3 is TGTGCCAGTAGACAGGGGTACTCTGGGGCCAACGTCCTGACTTTC.

The V gene is TRBV25-1, the J gene TRBJ2-2, with 8 nucleotides matching TRBD2. This CDR3 has 12 residues. V shed 5 bases, J shed 10 bases, and the junction held 3 bases outside the gene matches. Germline CDR1 is MGHDK and CDR2 is SYGVNS. Written as DNA, the CDR3 is TGTGCCAGCAGTTTAGCGGGAAAGGAGCTGTTTTTT. It translates to CASSLAGKELFF.

CDR3 in DNA: TGTGCCAGCAGCTACGGGACTAGCGGGCAGTACTTC. Its protein product is CASSYGTSGQYF. The chain recombines TRBV7-9 with TRBJ2-7; 11 bases are shared with TRBD2. Trimming took 4 bases from V and 9 from J; bases not matched to a gene: 2. CDR3 length equals 12 residues. Germline V gene data show CDR1 as SEHNR and CDR2 as FQNEAQ (reference sequence).

The chain combines TRBV23-1 with TRBJ2-2; TRBD1 might be the D (6 bases). TRBV23-1 is an open reading frame whose function is uncertain. The CDR3 spans 15 residues. V shed 6 bases and J shed 5 bases, with 16 bases lying between them. The CDR3 spells CASRLGHLSTGELFF. CDR3 in DNA: TGCGCCAGCAGACTGGGACACTTAAGTACCGGGGAGCTGTTTTTT.

V and J are TRBV14 and TRBJ2-1; the D gene is possibly TRBD2 (6 bases). CDR1 SGHDN and CDR2 FVKESK come from the germline V gene. The CDR3 runs to 16 residues. V was shortened by 4 bases and J by 7 bases, with 20 bases between the two germline ends. CDR3 sequence reads: CASSRRPGLEQNEQFF. In DNA form, the CDR3 reads TGTGCCAGCAGCCGTCGCCCGGGACTCGAGCAAAATGAGCAGTTCTTC.

V is TRBV7-8 and J is TRBJ2-6, with D hard to call. CDR1 and CDR2 from the germline V gene are SGHVS and FQNEAQ. The CDR3 spans 17 residues. V gave up 4 bases and J gave up 4 bases, with 17 bases separating them. The CDR3 spells CASSSLSPIPGANVLTF. Written as DNA, the CDR3 is TGTGCCAGCAGCTCCCTAAGTCCCATCCCAGGGGCCAACGTCCTGACTTTC.

V usage is TRBV6-1 and J usage is TRBJ2-5, with 8 bases lining up with TRBD1. With V trimmed by 1 base and J by 5 bases, 3 bases remained unmatched. The V gene's germline CDR1 is MNHNS and CDR2 SASEGT. This CDR3 comprises 14 residues. CDR3 nucleotide sequence: TGTGCCAGCAGTGAAGTGACAGGGGCCGAGACCCAGTACTTC. Amino acids: CASSEVTGAETQYF.

Written as DNA, the CDR3 is TGTGCCAGCAGTACCGCGGGACAGGGGGTCCGCGAGCAGTACTTC. Protein product: CASSTAGQGVREQYF. The chain uses TRBV28 and TRBJ2-7, with TRBD1 identical over 11 bases. Per the germline V gene, CDR1 is MDHEN and CDR2 is SYDVKM. V gave up 5 bases and J gave up 6 bases; unmatched junction bases: 9. This CDR3 has 15 residues.

V usage is TRBV28 and J usage is TRBJ2-5; 9 nucleotides line up with TRBD1. The CDR3 length is 14 residues. Germline V gene lookup returns CDR1 MDHEN and CDR2 SYDVKM. J lost 5 bases, V lost 5 bases, and 6 bases had no gene match. The CDR3 spells CASSTGQGGETQYF. The DNA for the CDR3 is TGTGCCAGCAGTACGGGACAGGGTGGGGAGACCCAGTACTTC.

The V gene is TRBV15, the J gene TRBJ1-2, with 10 nucleotides matching TRBD1. CDR1 and CDR2 from the germline V gene are LNHNV and YYDKDF (reference sequence). This CDR3 region has 15 residues. With V trimmed by 4 bases and J by 9 bases, 11 bases remained unmatched. Written as DNA, the CDR3 is TGTGCCACCAGCATAGACCCCGGGACAGGGGTGAGCTACACCTTC. Translation: CATSIDPGTGVSYTF.

V and J are TRBV7-2 and TRBJ2-1, with TRBD2 matching 16 bases. The CDR3 consists of 17 residues. The trim removed 5 bases at V and 4 bases at J, leaving 5 bases unmatched. Germline values: CDR1 SGHTA, CDR2 FQGNSA. The CDR3 DNA sequence: TGTGCCAGCAGCCCGGGACTAGCGGGAGGGGTTTACAATGAGCAGTTCTTC. Protein sequence: CASSPGLAGGVYNEQFF.

This sequence joins TRBV3-1 (or the pseudogene TRBV3-2) and TRBJ2-1, with D possibly TRBD1 on 6 matching bases. The germline V and J ends were trimmed by 0 bases and 10 bases, with 13 bases remaining between them. The length of the CDR3 is 14 residues. Germline values: CDR1 LGHDT, CDR2 YNNKEL (reference sequence). The CDR3 DNA follows: TGTGCCAGCAGCCAAGATCTTCAGGGGACAGAGCAGTTCTTC. Translating it yields CASSQDLQGTEQFF.

The gene calls are TRBV12-3 or TRBV12-4 and TRBJ1-2; a weak D match, TRBD1 (6 bases). Trimming took 8 bases from V and 0 from J, leaving 7 bases between them. CDR3 size: 12 residues. CDR3 amino acids: CASQGSNYGYTF. The CDR3 coding sequence is TGTGCCAGCCAGGGGTCTAACTATGGCTACACCTTC.

The genes are TRBV9 and TRBJ1-1; 8 bases fit TRBD1. Per the germline V gene, CDR1 is SGDLS and CDR2 is YYNGEE. V shed 0 bases and J 8 bases; nucleotides not matched to a gene: 6. This CDR3 is built from 14 residues. In DNA form, the CDR3 reads TGTGCCAGCAGCGTAGACGGACGGACAGGGGAAGCTTTCTTT. Protein product: CASSVDGRTGEAFF.

The chain employs TRBV28 and TRBJ2-5; 11 bases line up with TRBD2. Trimming took 5 bases from V and 1 from J; bases not matched to a gene: 6. The CDR3 consists of 16 residues. The germline V gene encodes CDR1 MDHEN and CDR2 SYDVKM. DNA for the CDR3: TGTGCCAGCAGTATGACTAGCGGGGCCTTCCAAGAGACCCAGTACTTC. Its protein product is CASSMTSGAFQETQYF.